The clone carrying this T cell receptor (beta chain) was counted only a few times. When naive CD8 T cells were sorted, they were gated as CD8+CD4-CCR7+CD45RA+. Each CDR3 protein gets one entry after TCRdb re-called the PCR reads with MiXCR. The data show about 640,000 distinct CDR3 sequences, just under 20% seen once. This record comes from a study of molecular identifiers for immune sequencing clone quantification. Study-level information: In the replicates, RNA derived from roughly 20,000 or 100,000 naive CD8 cells was divided into five parts, and four were sequenced.

The sequence was obtained from a human donor in good health. Some libraries in this study had Jurkat cell RNA spiked in. The material sequenced was naive CD8+ T cells from blood, with Jurkat cell RNA spiked in. Subset of the sample: FACS-sorted CD8+CD4-CCR7+CD45RA+ naive T cells.

The CDR3 region has the DNA TGCGCCAGCAGTGAGGTCCGGGGGGCCACTGAAGCTTTCTTT. Translating gives CASSEVRGATEAFF. The chain employs TRBV10-1 and TRBJ1-1; D might be TRBD1 (6 bases). Trimming removed 2 bases at V and 4 bases at J, with 11 bases between. This CDR3 region has 14 residues. From germline, CDR1 is WNHNN and CDR2 SYGVQD (reference sequence).